This T cell receptor (beta chain) was sequenced for a study of blood T cell repertoires in COVID-19. Overall study context: COVID-19 samples collected from the United States, Italy and Spain covered acute and convalescent phases.

The protocol was immunoSEQ multiplex PCR, while the TCRdb copy is restricted to in-frame clones and leaves out a portion. The table records some 130,000 clones, about 78% of them present only once. The receptor was derived from a man in his sixties who had recovered from COVID-19. Sequenced: peripheral blood.

CDR3 region: CASSVGQGLLGGYTF. The CDR3 DNA reads as TGTGCCAGCAGCGTAGGACAGGGGCTCCTCGGAGGCTACACCTTC. This chain uses TRBV9 with TRBJ1-2; TRBD1 matches 8 bases. Germline V gene data show CDR1 as SGDLS and CDR2 as YYNGEE. CDR3 length: 15 residues. V was pared by 0 bases and J by 8 bases, with 9 bases of the junction left unmatched.